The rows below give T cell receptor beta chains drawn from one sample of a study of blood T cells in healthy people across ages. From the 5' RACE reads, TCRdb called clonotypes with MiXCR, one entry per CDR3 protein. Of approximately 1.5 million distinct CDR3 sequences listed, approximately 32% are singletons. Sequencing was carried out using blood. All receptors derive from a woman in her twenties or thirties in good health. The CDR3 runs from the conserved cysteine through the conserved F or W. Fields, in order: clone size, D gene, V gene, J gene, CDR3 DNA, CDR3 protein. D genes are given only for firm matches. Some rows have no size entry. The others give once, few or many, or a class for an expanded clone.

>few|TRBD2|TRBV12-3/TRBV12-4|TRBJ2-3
TGTGCCAGCAGGACCATAGCGGGGGGAGGTACGCAGTATTTT
CASRTIAGGGTQYF
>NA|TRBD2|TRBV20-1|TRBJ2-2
TGCAGTGCTAGAGATCTGGCGGGAGAGATAGCCGGGGAGCTGTTTTTT
CSARDLAGEIAGELFF
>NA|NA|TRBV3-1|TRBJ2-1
TGTGCCAGCAGCCAAGGGCAAACCGTGGGGGATGAGCAGTTCTTC
CASSQGQTVGDEQFF
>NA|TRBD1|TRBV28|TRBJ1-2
TGTGCCAGCAGTTACAGGGGGGGATATGGCTACACCTTC
CASSYRGGYGYTF
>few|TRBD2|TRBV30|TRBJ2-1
TGTGCCTGGACCACTAGCGGGAGGCTTGAGCAGTTCTTC
CAWTTSGRLEQFF
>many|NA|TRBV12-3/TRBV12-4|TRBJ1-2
TGTGCCAGCAGTTTAAACGGCGGGGTTAACTATGGCTACACCTTC
CASSLNGGVNYGYTF
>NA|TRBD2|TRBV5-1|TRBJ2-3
TGCGCCAGCAGCCTCGGGATAGCGGGGGCGCCAGGGGGAGCGGATACGCAGTATTTT
CASSLGIAGAPGGADTQYF
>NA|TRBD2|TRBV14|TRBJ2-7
TGTGCCAGCAGCCCGTTAGCGGGAGGGACCCCTCAAGAGCAGTACTTC
CASSPLAGGTPQEQYF
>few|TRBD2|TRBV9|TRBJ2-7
TGTGCCAGCAGCCCGCGACTAGCGGGGCTATCCTACGAGCAGTACTTC
CASSPRLAGLSYEQYF
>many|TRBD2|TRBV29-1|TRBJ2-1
TGCAGCGTTGAAATCGTTAGCGGGAGACGCGAGCAGTTCTTC
CSVEIVSGRREQFF
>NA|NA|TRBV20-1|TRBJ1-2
TGCAGTGCGGACCCCAGCAATAACTATGGCTACACCTTC
CSADPSNNYGYTF
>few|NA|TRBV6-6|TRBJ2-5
TGTGCCAGCAGTGTGCTAGTCCAAGAGACCCAGTACTTC
CASSVLVQETQYF
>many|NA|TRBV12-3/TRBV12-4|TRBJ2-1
TGTGCCAGCAGTTCCCTAGCACCTAATGAGCAGTTCTTC
CASSSLAPNEQFF
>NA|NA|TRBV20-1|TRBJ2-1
TGCAGTACTAGGAGGAATGAGCAGTTCTTC
CSTRRNEQFF
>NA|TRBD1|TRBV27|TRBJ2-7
TGTGCCAGCAGTTCCGCGACAGGGACCAGCGAGCAGTACTTC
CASSSATGTSEQYF
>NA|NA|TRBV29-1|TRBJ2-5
TGCAGCGTTAGATCAAGTAGCGCTCTCATCGGGGAGCAGTACTTC
CSVRSSSALIGEQYF
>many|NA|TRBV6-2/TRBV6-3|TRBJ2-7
TGTGCCAGCAGTTACGTGCCCTACGAGCAGTACTTC
CASSYVPYEQYF
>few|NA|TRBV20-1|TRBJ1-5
TGCAGTGCTACAGGGTTTGGCAATCAGCCCCAGCATTTT
CSATGFGNQPQHF
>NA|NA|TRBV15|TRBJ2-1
TGTGCCACCAGCAGAGAGCAAAGGGGTAGGAAGCAGTTCTTC
CATSREQRGRKQFF
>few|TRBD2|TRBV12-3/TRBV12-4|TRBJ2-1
TGTGCCAGCGGACTAGCGGGCCCCCTTGAGCAGTTCTTC
CASGLAGPLEQFF
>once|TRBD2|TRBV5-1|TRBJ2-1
TGCGCCAGCAGTGCGAAACTAGCGGGGGTCACTGCCACGAATGGGCAGTTCTTC
CASSAKLAGVTATNGQFF
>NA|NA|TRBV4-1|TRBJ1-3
TGCGCCAGCAGCCAAGATGGGAGATTTAGGGCTGCTGGAAACACCATATATTTT
CASSQDGRFRAAGNTIYF
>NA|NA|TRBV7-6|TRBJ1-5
TGTGCCAGCAGCTTAGGGCCACCGATTAGCAATCAGCCCCGGCATTTT
CASSLGPPISNQPRHF
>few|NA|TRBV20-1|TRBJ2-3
TGCAGTGCTAGAGATCGGCCAGGGCTCGTGGCAGATACGCAGTATTTT
CSARDRPGLVADTQYF
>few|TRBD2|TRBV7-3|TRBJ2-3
TGTGCCAGCAGTTCGGGACTAGCGGGAGTCGATACGCAGTATTTT
CASSSGLAGVDTQYF
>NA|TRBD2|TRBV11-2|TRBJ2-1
TGTGCCAGCAGCTTATTCCGTGGACTAGTGGGAGTTGAGCAGTTCTTC
CASSLFRGLVGVEQFF
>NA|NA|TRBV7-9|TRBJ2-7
TGTGCCAGCAGCTTAGGGGGGGCACTCGACGATCAGTACTTC
CASSLGGALDDQYF